This T cell receptor beta chain originates from a study of T cells in narcolepsy. Points on this clone: The antigen is unknown.

The method was immunoSEQ multiplex PCR; TCRdb's version includes in-frame clones alone and lacks a portion of them. The data hold about 32,000 clones, with around three quarters observed a single time. Findings and limits, study-wide: Autoreactive clonotypes reportedly recurred in blood of same and different patients, not controls.

The CDR3 runs 14 residues. The germline V gene encodes CDR1 LNHDA and CDR2 SQIVND (reference sequence). Losses at the gene ends were 1 base for V and 7 bases for J; bases not matched to a gene: 4. Sequencing was carried out using memory (CD45RA-) CD4+ T cells from blood. V usage is TRBV19 and J usage is TRBJ2-1, with 7 bases aligning to TRBD2. The TCR was taken from a human donor in good health. CDR3 bases: TGTGCCAGTAGTATAGCGGGAGGTCTAAATGAGCAGTTCTTC. Protein: CASSIAGGLNEQFF.